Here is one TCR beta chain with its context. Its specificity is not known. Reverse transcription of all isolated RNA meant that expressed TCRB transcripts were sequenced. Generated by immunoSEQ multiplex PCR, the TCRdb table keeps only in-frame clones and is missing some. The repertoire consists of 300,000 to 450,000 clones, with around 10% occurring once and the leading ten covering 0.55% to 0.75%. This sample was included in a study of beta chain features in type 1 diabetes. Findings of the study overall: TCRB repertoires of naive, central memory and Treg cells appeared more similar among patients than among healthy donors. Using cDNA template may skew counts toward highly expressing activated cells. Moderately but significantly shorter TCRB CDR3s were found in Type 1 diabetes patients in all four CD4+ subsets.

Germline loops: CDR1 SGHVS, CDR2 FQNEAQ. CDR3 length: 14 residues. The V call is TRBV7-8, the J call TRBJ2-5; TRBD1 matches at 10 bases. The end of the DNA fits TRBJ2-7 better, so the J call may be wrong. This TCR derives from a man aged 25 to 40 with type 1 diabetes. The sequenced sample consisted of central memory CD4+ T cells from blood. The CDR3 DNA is TGTGCCAGCAGTTCGGACAGGGGGAACTACGAGCAGTACTTC. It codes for CASSSDRGNYEQYF.